These T cell receptor beta chains were read from a single sample in a study of blood T cell repertoires in COVID-19. The method was immunoSEQ multiplex PCR; TCRdb's version includes in-frame clones alone and lacks a portion of them. The sample records about 240,000 clones, approximately 90% being singletons. The sequenced sample consisted of peripheral blood. The origin of the receptors is a man aged 60 to 69 who had recovered from COVID-19. The CDR3 runs from the conserved cysteine through the conserved F or W.

>TRBV6-5|TRBJ2-1
CASSYSLAGGWNEQFF
>TRBV7-2|TRBJ1-6
CASSFGDRGLGSPLHF
>TRBV3-1/TRBV3-2|TRBJ1-2
CASSLAGTGLTNYGYTF
>TRBV6-5|TRBJ2-1
CASSYFRGDEQFF
>TRBV6-5|TRBJ2-3
CASVAGLGTDTQYF
>TRBV18|TRBJ1-1
CASSPPDWTEAFF
>TRBV19|TRBJ1-1
CASRKVGVAEAFF
>TRBV7-6|TRBJ1-3
CASSRTGDIRNTIYF
>TRBV2|TRBJ2-1
CASSVGGENNEQFF
>TRBV14|TRBJ2-5
CASSQEFSGMGTQYF
>TRBV18|TRBJ2-3
CASSPTGSGDTQYF
>TRBV27|TRBJ2-3
CASSFKLPRTDTQYF
>TRBV24-1|TRBJ1-5
CATSDSVEGTVNQPQHF
>TRBV4-1|TRBJ1-3
CASSQDRGPYSGNTIYF
>TRBV14|TRBJ1-4
CASSRQGSSNEKLFF
>TRBV9|TRBJ1-4
CASSLSTAFNEKLFF
>TRBV11-3|TRBJ2-3
CASSVSSGGAPDTQYF
>TRBV2|TRBJ2-5
CASSSWIAGGQETQYF
>TRBV7-9|TRBJ2-7
CASSFMGQSYEQYF
>TRBV2|TRBJ1-6
CASSRVVNSPLHF
>TRBV5-1|TRBJ2-6
CASRTGSAGANVLTF
>TRBV6-5|TRBJ1-4
CASSGQGIYEKLFF
>TRBV7-9|TRBJ1-1
CASSLRGQMNTEAFF
>TRBV6-5|TRBJ1-6
CASSYDRGFWSPLHF